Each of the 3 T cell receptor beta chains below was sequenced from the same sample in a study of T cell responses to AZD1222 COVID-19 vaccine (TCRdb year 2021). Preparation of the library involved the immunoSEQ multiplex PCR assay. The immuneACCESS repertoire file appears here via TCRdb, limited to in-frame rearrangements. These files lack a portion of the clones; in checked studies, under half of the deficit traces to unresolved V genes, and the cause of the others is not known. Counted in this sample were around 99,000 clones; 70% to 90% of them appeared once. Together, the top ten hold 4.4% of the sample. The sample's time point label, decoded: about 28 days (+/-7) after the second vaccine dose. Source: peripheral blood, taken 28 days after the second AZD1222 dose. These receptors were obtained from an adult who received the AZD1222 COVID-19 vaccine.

CDR3 DNA sequence: TGCGCCAGCAGCCAAGACGGGGCCGGGGAGCTGTTTTTT. Its translation is CASSQDGAGELFF. This chain joins TRBV4-1 and TRBJ2-2; a possible D gene is TRBD2 (5 bases). The germline V gene encodes CDR1 MGHRA and CDR2 YSYEKL. The CDR3 is 13 residues long. V shed 0 bases and J shed 6 bases, with 5 bases lying between them.

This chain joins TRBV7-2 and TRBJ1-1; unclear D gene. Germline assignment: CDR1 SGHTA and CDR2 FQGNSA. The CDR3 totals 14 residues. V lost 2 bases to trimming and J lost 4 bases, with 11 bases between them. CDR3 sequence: CASSLYKPGTEAFF. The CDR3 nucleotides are TGTGCCAGCAGCTTATATAAGCCGGGCACTGAAGCTTTCTTT.

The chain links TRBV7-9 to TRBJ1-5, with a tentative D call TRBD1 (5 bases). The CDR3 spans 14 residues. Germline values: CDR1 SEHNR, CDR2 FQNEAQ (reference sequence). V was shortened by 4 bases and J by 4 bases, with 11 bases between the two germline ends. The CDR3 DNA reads TGTGCCAGCAGCTCGGACACTACTAATCAGCCCCAGCATTTT. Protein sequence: CASSSDTTNQPQHF.